This record concerns one T cell receptor beta chain sequence. Its antigen is as yet unknown. The junction does not match germline at one end; this may be a read error. Germline V gene lookup returns CDR1 LNHDA and CDR2 SQIVND (reference sequence). The CDR3 spans 14 residues. The donors were members of the validation cohort comprising over a hundred subjects, separate from the roughly 670-subject first cohort. This sample is drawn from a study of cytomegalovirus exposure and HLA in healthy donors. Turning to the study itself: A subsequent analysis reported that the 95 to 150 validation repertoires were produced on the same platform that had also been used for the roughly 710 first-cohort repertoires. Points from the study as a whole: Overall, about 160 TCR beta chains were annotated as cytomegalovirus-associated. Reports showed the classifier diagnosing cytomegalovirus status with high specificity and sensitivity.

The table came from immunoSEQ multiplex PCR; TCRdb's copy has only in-frame clones and leaves some out. The sample has some 75,000 clones; roughly 95% are singletons. The specimen was PBMCs. The clonotype originates from a young woman in good health and CMV-seronegative. The genes are TRBV19 and TRBJ2-3; D is unresolved. The CDR3 DNA follows: TGTGGCAGTTCCTCCTCCACGAGCGCAGATACGCAGTATTTT. Translated, it gives CGSSSSTSADTQYF.